The text below deals with one T cell receptor beta chain. Its target is not known. This sample was included in a study of post-analysis software for immune sequencing data. Per the germline V gene, CDR1 is MNHEY and CDR2 is SVGAGI. This CDR3 spans 17 amino acids. V shed 2 bases and J shed 6 bases, with 21 bases lying between them. Study-level points and caveats: Patients showed TRBV5-6, TRBV5-1 and TRBV20-1 among 4 or 5 TRBV segments more frequent than in controls.

TCR beta libraries were prepared from cDNA with unique molecular identifiers. From around 1 to 10 million T cells, 550,000 or so cDNA molecules were obtained. TCRdb called the PCR reads again in MiXCR, with one record for every CDR3 protein. The sample has hundreds of thousands of distinct CDR3 sequences; around 40% are singletons. The TCR comes from a girl between 5 and 17 years old with multiple sclerosis. The sample comprised blood. The V and J genes are TRBV6-5 and TRBJ2-3; no firm D call. The CDR3 coding sequence is TGTGCCAGCAGTTACCGCACAAACCAGCCCCCATGGGATACGCAGTATTTT. This translates into CASSYRTNQPPWDTQYF.